The rows below give T cell receptor beta chains drawn from one sample of a study of cytotoxic CD8 clonotypes in ibrutinib-treated CLL. The data were produced by immunoSEQ multiplex PCR, yet TCRdb's version contains in-frame clones alone and is incomplete. The sample has 26,000 or so clones, roughly 60% seen once. Sequencing used PBMCs, obtained before ibrutinib treatment. These receptors were taken from a human donor with chronic lymphocytic leukemia. CDR3s include the opening cysteine and the closing phenylalanine or tryptophan. The order of the fields is clone size, J gene, V gene, D gene, CDR3 DNA, CDR3 protein. D genes are given only for firm matches. Clone size is shown for a subset of rows, as once, few, many or a class of expanded clone.

clone size: NA; J gene: TRBJ1-2; V gene: TRBV5-1; D gene: TRBD1; CDR3 DNA: TGCGCCAGCAGCTTCGGACAGGGGGGTGGCTACACCTTC; CDR3 protein: CASSFGQGGGYTF
clone size: NA; J gene: TRBJ2-5; V gene: TRBV2; D gene: TRBD2; CDR3 DNA: TGTGCCAGCAGGCTAGCGGGGGGGAGAGAGGCCCAGTACTTC; CDR3 protein: CASRLAGGREAQYF
clone size: few; J gene: TRBJ2-1; V gene: TRBV7-2; D gene: NA; CDR3 DNA: TGTGCCAGCAGGCCCACCAGTCGGGGGGAGCAGTTCTTC; CDR3 protein: CASRPTSRGEQFF
clone size: NA; J gene: TRBJ2-3; V gene: TRBV15; D gene: NA; CDR3 DNA: TGTGCCACCAGCAGACCGCGAAGCGGCAAGAGCACAGATACGCAGTATTTT; CDR3 protein: CATSRPRSGKSTDTQYF
clone size: few; J gene: TRBJ2-3; V gene: TRBV13; D gene: TRBD2; CDR3 DNA: TGTGCCAGCAGCACTAGCGGGGGGGCCGAAGATACGCAGTATTTT; CDR3 protein: CASSTSGGAEDTQYF
clone size: once; J gene: TRBJ2-6; V gene: TRBV7-2; D gene: NA; CDR3 DNA: TGTGCCAGCAGCTCACCCCTAACTGCCAACCGGGCCAACGTCCTGACTTTC; CDR3 protein: CASSSPLTANRANVLTF
clone size: NA; J gene: TRBJ1-3; V gene: TRBV12-5; D gene: TRBD1; CDR3 DNA: TGTGCTAGTGGTTTCCCCCAGGGGGCCATTTGGACTGGAAACACCATATATTTT; CDR3 protein: CASGFPQGAIWTGNTIYF
clone size: few; J gene: TRBJ2-1; V gene: TRBV27; D gene: NA; CDR3 DNA: TGTGCAGCCGGGGGCTCCTACAATGAGCAGTTCTTC; CDR3 protein: CAAGGSYNEQFF
clone size: NA; J gene: TRBJ2-7; V gene: TRBV11-2; D gene: NA; CDR3 DNA: TGTGCCAGCAGCTTAGGGGGACTGGGGTACTTC; CDR3 protein: CASSLGGLGYF
clone size: NA; J gene: TRBJ1-2; V gene: TRBV15; D gene: NA; CDR3 DNA: TGTGCCACCAGCAGAGATCTTGAGACAGCCTTATATGGCTACACCTTC; CDR3 protein: CATSRDLETALYGYTF
clone size: few; J gene: TRBJ2-1; V gene: TRBV4-1; D gene: TRBD2; CDR3 DNA: TGCGCCAGCAGCACAGGACTAGCGGGCCCAAGGAGGAATGAGCAGTTCTTC; CDR3 protein: CASSTGLAGPRRNEQFF
clone size: NA; J gene: TRBJ1-2; V gene: TRBV4-1; D gene: TRBD1; CDR3 DNA: TGCGCCAGCAGCCAAGGGTTGGGACAGGTTTACGGCTACACCTTC; CDR3 protein: CASSQGLGQVYGYTF
clone size: few; J gene: TRBJ1-6; V gene: TRBV2; D gene: TRBD1; CDR3 DNA: TGTGCCAGCCGGGACAGGGGGCTTTCACCCCTCCACTTT; CDR3 protein: CASRDRGLSPLHF
clone size: NA; J gene: TRBJ1-1; V gene: TRBV6-5; D gene: NA; CDR3 DNA: TGTGCCAGCAGACCCCCGGCCGCCAGGAACGCTTTCTTT; CDR3 protein: CASRPPAARNAFF
clone size: few; J gene: TRBJ2-3; V gene: TRBV5-1; D gene: NA; CDR3 DNA: TGCGCCAGCAGCCCCGGACAGTCCACAGATACGCAGTATTTT; CDR3 protein: CASSPGQSTDTQYF
clone size: NA; J gene: TRBJ2-7; V gene: TRBV4-1; D gene: NA; CDR3 DNA: TGCGCCAGCAGCCATAACCCCGGCCAGGGAGTGTACGAGCAGTACTTC; CDR3 protein: CASSHNPGQGVYEQYF
clone size: few; J gene: TRBJ2-7; V gene: TRBV19; D gene: NA; CDR3 DNA: TGTGCCAGTAGTATAGGGGCAGGGACCTACGAGCAGTACTTC; CDR3 protein: CASSIGAGTYEQYF
clone size: NA; J gene: TRBJ2-7; V gene: TRBV25-1; D gene: TRBD1; CDR3 DNA: TGTGCCAGCAGTGAGACCGGGACAGGGGTCTCCGAGCAGTACTTC; CDR3 protein: CASSETGTGVSEQYF
clone size: NA; J gene: TRBJ1-5; V gene: TRBV27; D gene: NA; CDR3 DNA: TGTGCCGGCTCCGGACCGGGCTTGAGCAATCAGCCCCAGCATTTT; CDR3 protein: CAGSGPGLSNQPQHF
clone size: few; J gene: TRBJ2-7; V gene: TRBV7-9; D gene: TRBD2; CDR3 DNA: TGTGCCAGCAGCTTAAGCGGGAGCTACGAGCAGTACTTC; CDR3 protein: CASSLSGSYEQYF
clone size: NA; J gene: TRBJ2-3; V gene: TRBV9; D gene: NA; CDR3 DNA: TGTGCCAGCACCACAGCGGGACAAAGCACAGATACGCAGTATTTT; CDR3 protein: CASTTAGQSTDTQYF
clone size: few; J gene: TRBJ1-5; V gene: TRBV28; D gene: TRBD1; CDR3 DNA: TGTGCCAGCGGCTCCGGACAGGTTGGCCAGCCCCAGCATTTT; CDR3 protein: CASGSGQVGQPQHF
clone size: few; J gene: TRBJ2-1; V gene: TRBV7-9; D gene: TRBD1; CDR3 DNA: TGTGCCAGCAGCGGGGACAGGGTGCAGTTCTTC; CDR3 protein: CASSGDRVQFF
clone size: NA; J gene: TRBJ1-1; V gene: TRBV4-2; D gene: NA; CDR3 DNA: TGTGCCAGCAGCCAAGATCCTTTGAACACTGAAGCTTTCTTT; CDR3 protein: CASSQDPLNTEAFF
clone size: few; J gene: TRBJ2-3; V gene: TRBV2; D gene: NA; CDR3 DNA: TGTGCCAGCTCAGGGGGCACAGATACGCAGTATTTT; CDR3 protein: CASSGGTDTQYF
clone size: few; J gene: TRBJ2-3; V gene: TRBV5-1; D gene: NA; CDR3 DNA: TGCGCCAGCAGCCGGGACACAGATACGCAGTATTTT; CDR3 protein: CASSRDTDTQYF
clone size: NA; J gene: TRBJ1-1; V gene: TRBV6-1; D gene: NA; CDR3 DNA: TGTGCCAGCAGCAGACTTAGGAACACTGAAGCTTTCTTT; CDR3 protein: CASSRLRNTEAFF
clone size: NA; J gene: TRBJ2-7; V gene: TRBV6-5; D gene: TRBD2; CDR3 DNA: TGTGCCAGCAGCTCCCGACTAGCGGTTACCTACGAGCAGTACTTC; CDR3 protein: CASSSRLAVTYEQYF
clone size: NA; J gene: TRBJ2-3; V gene: TRBV5-1; D gene: NA; CDR3 DNA: TGCGCCAGCAGCTTGTGGAGCCGAAGCACAGATACGCAGTATTTT; CDR3 protein: CASSLWSRSTDTQYF
clone size: few; J gene: TRBJ1-1; V gene: TRBV10-1; D gene: NA; CDR3 DNA: TGCGCCAGCAGCAGGACCGACGGAACTGAAGCTTTCTTT; CDR3 protein: CASSRTDGTEAFF
clone size: NA; J gene: TRBJ2-1; V gene: TRBV7-9; D gene: NA; CDR3 DNA: TGTGCCAGCAGCTTAGGAGGACCACCCGCTGGGAATGAGCAGTTCTTC; CDR3 protein: CASSLGGPPAGNEQFF
clone size: NA; J gene: TRBJ1-4; V gene: TRBV28; D gene: NA; CDR3 DNA: TGTGCCACCTTTGCGGCTAATGAAAAACTGTTTTTT; CDR3 protein: CATFAANEKLFF
clone size: NA; J gene: TRBJ2-1; V gene: TRBV4-1; D gene: NA; CDR3 DNA: TGCGCCAGCAGCCAAGATTCGGGAAATGAGCAGTTCTTC; CDR3 protein: CASSQDSGNEQFF
clone size: NA; J gene: TRBJ2-7; V gene: TRBV28; D gene: TRBD1; CDR3 DNA: TGTGCCAGCAGAACCCCCCGGGACAGCAACCTAAGAGAGCAGTACTTC; CDR3 protein: CASRTPRDSNLREQYF
clone size: NA; J gene: TRBJ2-1; V gene: TRBV19; D gene: NA; CDR3 DNA: TGTGCCAGTAGTTTCCTAAATGAGCAGTTCTTC; CDR3 protein: CASSFLNEQFF
clone size: NA; J gene: TRBJ2-2; V gene: TRBV7-3; D gene: NA; CDR3 DNA: TGTGCCAGCAGAAAGGGACAGAACACCGGGGAGCTGTTTTTT; CDR3 protein: CASRKGQNTGELFF
clone size: once; J gene: TRBJ1-2; V gene: TRBV20-1; D gene: NA; CDR3 DNA: TGCAGTGCTAGATGGGGAGGGGGCTACACCTTC; CDR3 protein: CSARWGGGYTF
clone size: NA; J gene: TRBJ2-6; V gene: TRBV27; D gene: TRBD2; CDR3 DNA: TGTGCCAGCAGCCCTTCGGGAGGAAGATTCACCTCCTCTGGGGCCAACGTCCTGACTTTC; CDR3 protein: CASSPSGGRFTSSGANVLTF
clone size: NA; J gene: TRBJ2-1; V gene: TRBV11-2; D gene: NA; CDR3 DNA: TGTGCCAGCAGCTTAGTGGGGGCGGTGTCGGCTGAGCAGTTCTTC; CDR3 protein: CASSLVGAVSAEQFF
clone size: once; J gene: TRBJ1-2; V gene: TRBV18; D gene: NA; CDR3 DNA: TGTGCCAGCTCACCACGGGGGAGGGCGAACTATGGCTACACCTTC; CDR3 protein: CASSPRGRANYGYTF
clone size: NA; J gene: TRBJ2-3; V gene: TRBV30; D gene: TRBD2; CDR3 DNA: TGTGCCTTTACGACTAGCGGGGGGAACTTGGTCACAGATACGCAGTATTTT; CDR3 protein: CAFTTSGGNLVTDTQYF
clone size: NA; J gene: TRBJ2-7; V gene: TRBV23-1; D gene: NA; CDR3 DNA: TGCGCCAGCACCCCCGGGGGTTACGAGCAGTACTTC; CDR3 protein: CASTPGGYEQYF
clone size: once; J gene: TRBJ2-5; V gene: TRBV28; D gene: NA; CDR3 DNA: TGTGCCACCTCAAGAGGTAGAGAGACCCAGTACTTC; CDR3 protein: CATSRGRETQYF
clone size: few; J gene: TRBJ2-7; V gene: TRBV5-5; D gene: TRBD2; CDR3 DNA: TGTGCCAGCAGCTTGGGGACTAGCGGGTACGAGCAGTACTTC; CDR3 protein: CASSLGTSGYEQYF
clone size: NA; J gene: TRBJ2-1; V gene: TRBV6-4; D gene: TRBD1; CDR3 DNA: TGTGCCAGCAGTGAGGACAGGGACTACAATGAGCAGTTCTTC; CDR3 protein: CASSEDRDYNEQFF
clone size: few; J gene: TRBJ2-3; V gene: TRBV13; D gene: TRBD2; CDR3 DNA: TGTGCCAGCGGAGGGACTAGCGGAGCTAGCACAGATACGCAGTATTTT; CDR3 protein: CASGGTSGASTDTQYF
clone size: NA; J gene: TRBJ2-7; V gene: TRBV6-1; D gene: TRBD1; CDR3 DNA: TGTGCCAGCAGACTGGACAGGGGCATCTACGAGCAGTACTTC; CDR3 protein: CASRLDRGIYEQYF
clone size: NA; J gene: TRBJ2-5; V gene: TRBV28; D gene: NA; CDR3 DNA: TGTGCCAGCAGTTTTACGGCAAACCAAGAGACCCAGTACTTC; CDR3 protein: CASSFTANQETQYF
clone size: NA; J gene: TRBJ2-2; V gene: TRBV6-5; D gene: TRBD2; CDR3 DNA: TGTGCCAGCAGTTACTCGACTAGCGGGAGCACCGGGGAGCTGTTTTTT; CDR3 protein: CASSYSTSGSTGELFF